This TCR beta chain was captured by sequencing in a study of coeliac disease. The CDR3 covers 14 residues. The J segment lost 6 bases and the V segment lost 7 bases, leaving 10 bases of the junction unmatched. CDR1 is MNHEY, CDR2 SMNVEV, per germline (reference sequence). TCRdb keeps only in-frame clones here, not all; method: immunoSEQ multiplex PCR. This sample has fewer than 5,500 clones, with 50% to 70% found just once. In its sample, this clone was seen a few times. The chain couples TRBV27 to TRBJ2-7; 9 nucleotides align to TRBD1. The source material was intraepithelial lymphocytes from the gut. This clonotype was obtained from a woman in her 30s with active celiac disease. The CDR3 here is CASTRSGQGSEQYF. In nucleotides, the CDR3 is TGTGCCAGCACCCGATCCGGACAGGGGTCCGAGCAGTACTTC.